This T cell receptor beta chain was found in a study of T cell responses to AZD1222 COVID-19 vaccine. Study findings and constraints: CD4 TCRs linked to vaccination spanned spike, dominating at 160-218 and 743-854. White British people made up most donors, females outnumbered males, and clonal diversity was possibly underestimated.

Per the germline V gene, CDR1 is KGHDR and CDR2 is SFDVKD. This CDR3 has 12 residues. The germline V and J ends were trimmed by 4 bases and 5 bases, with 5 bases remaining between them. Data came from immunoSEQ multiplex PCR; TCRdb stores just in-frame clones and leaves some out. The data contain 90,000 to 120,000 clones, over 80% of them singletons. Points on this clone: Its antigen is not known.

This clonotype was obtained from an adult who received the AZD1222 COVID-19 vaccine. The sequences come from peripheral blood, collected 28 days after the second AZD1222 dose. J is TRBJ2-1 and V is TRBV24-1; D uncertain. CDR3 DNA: TGTGCCACCAGTGAGATGGACAATGAGCAGTTCTTC. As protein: CATSEMDNEQFF.